This T cell receptor beta chain was documented in a study of blood T cell repertoires in COVID-19. Study background: From T cells, B-cell-depleted T cells, or PBMCs came the material, which was cDNA or gDNA.

Germline loops: CDR1 SGHTA, CDR2 FQGNSA. The CDR3 is 17 amino acids. V dropped 5 bases and J dropped 3 bases, with 23 bases sitting between them. How the authors handled the data: Estimation of nucleated cell counts relied on the amplification of reference gene primers. Measured with immunoSEQ multiplex PCR; TCRdb has only the in-frame clones, and not every one. The V and J calls and the clone size are those of that table, but D and trimming were determined from the DNA. Among about 45,000 clones listed, 75% to 90% were seen once. The chain has TRBV7-2 and TRBJ2-7, with TRBD2 as a possible D gene (6 bases). This receptor was taken from a human donor in a cohort sampled during active COVID-19. What was sequenced was peripheral blood. The CDR3 sequence is CASSPRVYREKGYEQYF. In nucleotides, the CDR3 is TGTGCCAGCAGCCCTAGGGTGTATCGGGAGAAGGGCTACGAGCAGTACTTC.